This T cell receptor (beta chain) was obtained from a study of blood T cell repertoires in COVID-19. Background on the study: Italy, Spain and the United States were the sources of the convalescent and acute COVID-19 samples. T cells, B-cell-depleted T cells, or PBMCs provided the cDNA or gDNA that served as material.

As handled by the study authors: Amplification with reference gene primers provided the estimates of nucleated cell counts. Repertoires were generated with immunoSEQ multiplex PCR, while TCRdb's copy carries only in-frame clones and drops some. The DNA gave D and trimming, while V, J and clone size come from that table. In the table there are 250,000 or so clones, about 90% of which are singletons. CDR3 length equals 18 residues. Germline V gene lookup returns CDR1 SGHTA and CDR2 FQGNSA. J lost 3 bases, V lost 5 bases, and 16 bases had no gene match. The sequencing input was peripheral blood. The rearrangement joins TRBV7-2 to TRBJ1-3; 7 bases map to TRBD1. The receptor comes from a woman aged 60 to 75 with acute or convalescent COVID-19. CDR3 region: CASSVGSPQGSRGNTIYF. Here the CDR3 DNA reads TGTGCCAGCAGCGTAGGATCCCCACAGGGGTCTCGTGGAAACACCATATATTTT.